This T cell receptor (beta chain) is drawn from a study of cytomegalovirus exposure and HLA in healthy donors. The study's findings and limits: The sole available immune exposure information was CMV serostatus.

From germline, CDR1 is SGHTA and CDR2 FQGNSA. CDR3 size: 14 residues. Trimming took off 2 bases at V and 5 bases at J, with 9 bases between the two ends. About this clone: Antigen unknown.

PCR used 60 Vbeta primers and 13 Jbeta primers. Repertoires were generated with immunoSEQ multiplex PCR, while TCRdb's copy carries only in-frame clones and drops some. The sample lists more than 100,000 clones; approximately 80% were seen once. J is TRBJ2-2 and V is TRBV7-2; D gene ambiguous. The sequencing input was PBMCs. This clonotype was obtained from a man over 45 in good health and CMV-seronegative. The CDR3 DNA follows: TGTGCCAGCAGCTTAAGAAGTCGGACCGGGGAGCTGTTTTTT. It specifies CASSLRSRTGELFF.